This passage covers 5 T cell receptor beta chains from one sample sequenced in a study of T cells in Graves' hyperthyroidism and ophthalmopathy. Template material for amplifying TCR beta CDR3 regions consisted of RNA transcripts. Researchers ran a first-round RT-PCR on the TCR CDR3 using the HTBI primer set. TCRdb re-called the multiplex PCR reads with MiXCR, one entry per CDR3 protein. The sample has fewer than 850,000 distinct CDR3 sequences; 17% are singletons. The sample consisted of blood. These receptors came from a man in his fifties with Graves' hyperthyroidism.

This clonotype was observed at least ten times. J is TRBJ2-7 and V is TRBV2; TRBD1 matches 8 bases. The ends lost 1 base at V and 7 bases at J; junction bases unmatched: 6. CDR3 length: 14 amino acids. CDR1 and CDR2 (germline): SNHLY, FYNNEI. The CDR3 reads CASSEGTGRKEQYF. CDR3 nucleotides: TGTGCCAGCAGTGAAGGGACAGGGAGAAAGGAGCAGTACTTC.

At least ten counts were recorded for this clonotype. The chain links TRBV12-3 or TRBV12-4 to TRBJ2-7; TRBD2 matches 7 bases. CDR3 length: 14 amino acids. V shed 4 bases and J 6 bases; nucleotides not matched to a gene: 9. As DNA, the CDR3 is TGTGCCAGCAGTTATAGCGGGCCTGCGGGCGAGCAGTACTTC. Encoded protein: CASSYSGPAGEQYF.

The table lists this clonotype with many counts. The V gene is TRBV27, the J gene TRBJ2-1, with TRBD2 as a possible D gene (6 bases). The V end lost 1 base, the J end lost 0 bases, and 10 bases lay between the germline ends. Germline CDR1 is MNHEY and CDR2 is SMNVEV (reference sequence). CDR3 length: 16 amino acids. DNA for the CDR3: TGTGCCAGCAGTTTATGGGCGGGGAGCTCCTACAATGAGCAGTTCTTC. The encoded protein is CASSLWAGSSYNEQFF.

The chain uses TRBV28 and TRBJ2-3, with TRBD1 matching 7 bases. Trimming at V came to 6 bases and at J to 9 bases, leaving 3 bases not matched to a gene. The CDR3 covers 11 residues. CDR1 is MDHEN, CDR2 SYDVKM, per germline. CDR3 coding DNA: TGTGCCAGCAGCATCAGGGGGACGCAGTATTTT. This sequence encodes CASSIRGTQYF.

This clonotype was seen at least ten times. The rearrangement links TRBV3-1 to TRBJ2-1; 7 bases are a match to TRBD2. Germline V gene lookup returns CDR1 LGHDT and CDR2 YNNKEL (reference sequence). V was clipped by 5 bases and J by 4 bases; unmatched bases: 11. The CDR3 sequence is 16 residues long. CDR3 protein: CASSLGSGAVYNEQFF. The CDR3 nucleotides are TGTGCCAGCAGCTTAGGAAGCGGGGCCGTATACAATGAGCAGTTCTTC.